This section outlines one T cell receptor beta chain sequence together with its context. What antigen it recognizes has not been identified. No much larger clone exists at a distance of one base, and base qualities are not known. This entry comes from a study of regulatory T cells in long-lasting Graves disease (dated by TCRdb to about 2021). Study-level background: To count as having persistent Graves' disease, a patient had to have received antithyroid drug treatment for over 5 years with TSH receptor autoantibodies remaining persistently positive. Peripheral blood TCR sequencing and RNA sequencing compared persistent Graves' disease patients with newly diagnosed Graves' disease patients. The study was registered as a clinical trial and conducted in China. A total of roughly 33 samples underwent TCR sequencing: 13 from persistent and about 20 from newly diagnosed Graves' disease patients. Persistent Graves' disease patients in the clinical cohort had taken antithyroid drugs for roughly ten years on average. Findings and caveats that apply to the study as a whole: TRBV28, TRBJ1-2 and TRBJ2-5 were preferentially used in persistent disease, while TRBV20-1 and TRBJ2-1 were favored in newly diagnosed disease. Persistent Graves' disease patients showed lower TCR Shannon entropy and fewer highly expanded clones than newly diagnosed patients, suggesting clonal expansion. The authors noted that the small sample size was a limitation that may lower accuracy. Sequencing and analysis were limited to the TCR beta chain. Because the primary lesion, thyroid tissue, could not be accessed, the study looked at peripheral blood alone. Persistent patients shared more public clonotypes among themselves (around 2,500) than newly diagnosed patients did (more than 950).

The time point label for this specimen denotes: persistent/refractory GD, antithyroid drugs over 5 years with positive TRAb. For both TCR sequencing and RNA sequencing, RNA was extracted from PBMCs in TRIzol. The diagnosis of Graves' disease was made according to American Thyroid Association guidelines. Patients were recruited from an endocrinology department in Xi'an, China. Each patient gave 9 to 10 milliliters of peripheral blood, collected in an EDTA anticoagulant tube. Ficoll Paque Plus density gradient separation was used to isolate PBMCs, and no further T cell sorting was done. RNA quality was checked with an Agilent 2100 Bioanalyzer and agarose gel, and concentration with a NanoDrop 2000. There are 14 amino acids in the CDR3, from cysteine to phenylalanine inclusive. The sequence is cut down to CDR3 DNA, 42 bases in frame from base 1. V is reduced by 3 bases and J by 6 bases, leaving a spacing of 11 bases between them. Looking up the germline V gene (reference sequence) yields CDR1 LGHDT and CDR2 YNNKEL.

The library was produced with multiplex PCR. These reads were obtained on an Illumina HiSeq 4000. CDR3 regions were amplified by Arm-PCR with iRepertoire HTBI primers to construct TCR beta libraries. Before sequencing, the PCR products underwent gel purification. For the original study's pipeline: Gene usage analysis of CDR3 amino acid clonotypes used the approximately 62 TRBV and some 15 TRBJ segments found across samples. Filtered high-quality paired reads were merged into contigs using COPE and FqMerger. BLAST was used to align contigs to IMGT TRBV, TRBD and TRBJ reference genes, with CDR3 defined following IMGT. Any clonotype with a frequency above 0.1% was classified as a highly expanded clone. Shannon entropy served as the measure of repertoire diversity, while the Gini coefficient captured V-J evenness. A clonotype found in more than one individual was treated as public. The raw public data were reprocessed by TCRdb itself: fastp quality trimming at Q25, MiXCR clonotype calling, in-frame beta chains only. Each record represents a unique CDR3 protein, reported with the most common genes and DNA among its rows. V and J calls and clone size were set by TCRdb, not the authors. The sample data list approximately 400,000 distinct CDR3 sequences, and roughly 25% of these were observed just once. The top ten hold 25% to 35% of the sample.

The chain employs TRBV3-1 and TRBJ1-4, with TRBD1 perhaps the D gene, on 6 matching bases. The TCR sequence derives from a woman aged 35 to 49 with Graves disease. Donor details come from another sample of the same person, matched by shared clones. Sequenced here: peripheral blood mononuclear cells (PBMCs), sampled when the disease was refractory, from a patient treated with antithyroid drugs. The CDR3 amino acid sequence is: CASSQAGVDEKLFF. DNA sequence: TGTGCCAGCAGCCAGGCAGGGGTGGATGAAAAACTGTTTTTT. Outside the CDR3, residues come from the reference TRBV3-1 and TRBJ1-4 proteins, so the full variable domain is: DTAVSQTPKYLVTQMGNDKSIKCEQNLGHDTMYWYKQDSKKFLKIMFSYNNKELIINETVPNRFSPKSPDKAHLNLHINSLELGDSAVYFCASSQAGVDEKLFFGSGTQLSVL.